The 5 T cell receptor beta chains below come from one sample, sequenced in a study of CD8+ T cells in alopecia areata. Extracted RNA was reverse transcribed into cDNA, the sequencing template. Sequenced by immunoSEQ multiplex PCR; TCRdb stores in-frame clones only, minus some. This table has 200,000 to 250,000 clones, under 80% appearing once. The sequences come from CD4+ T cells sorted from blood, collected at week 0. The receptors were gathered from a human donor with alopecia areata.

The count of this clone is one. CDR3 amino acids: CAWSVRNTIYF. In DNA, the CDR3 is TGTGCCTGGAGTGTACGAAACACCATATATTTT. V usage is TRBV30 and J usage is TRBJ1-3; no clear D. V was cut by 0 bases and J by 5 bases, with 2 bases left in between. This CDR3 contains 11 residues. CDR1 and CDR2 (germline): GTSNPN, SVGIG (reference sequence).

V usage is TRBV7-9 and J usage is TRBJ2-1; 8 nucleotides line up with TRBD1. V lost 4 bases to trimming and J lost 3 bases; unmatched junction nucleotides: 11. The CDR3 has 17 residues. From germline, CDR1 is SEHNR and CDR2 FQNEAQ (reference sequence). CDR3 in DNA: TGTGCCAGCAGCTCGGCCCAACAGGGGGAAATCTACAATGAGCAGTTCTTC. This translates into CASSSAQQGEIYNEQFF.

This sequence joins TRBV9 and TRBJ2-7, with 7 nucleotides matching TRBD1. This CDR3 is 15 amino acids long. The junction had 3 bases not matched to a gene; V was cut back by 0 bases and J by 0 bases. The germline CDR1 and CDR2 sequences are SGDLS and YYNGEE. In DNA, the CDR3 is TGTGCCAGCAGCGTAGCGACAGGGTTCTCCTACGAGCAGTACTTC. Translating gives CASSVATGFSYEQYF.

The chain joins TRBV30 to TRBJ2-7; D unresolved. This CDR3 is built from 11 residues. Germline assignment: CDR1 GTSNPN and CDR2 SVGIG (reference sequence). This CDR3 is CSSGNTGEQYF. The CDR3 DNA follows: TGTTCGTCGGGCAACACTGGGGAGCAGTACTTC. The variable domain in full, with the rest retrieved from reference TRBV30 and TRBJ2-7, is SQTIHQWPATLVQPVGSPLSLECTVEGTSNPNLYWYRQAAGRGLQLLFYSVGIGQISSEVPQNLSASRPQDRQFILSSKKLLLSDSGFYLCSSGNTGEQYFGPGTRLTVT.

The chain is built from TRBV5-4 and TRBJ1-6; no definite D call. Per germline, CDR1 SGHNT and CDR2 YYREEE (reference sequence). Trimming left V 1 base short and J 7 bases short, with 6 bases between. This CDR3 is built from 13 residues. In DNA form, the CDR3 reads TGTGCCAGCAGCTTGTTCGGGAATTCACCCCTCCACTTT. This gives the protein CASSLFGNSPLHF.